One sample yielded the 20 T cell receptor beta chains listed below, sequenced in a study of T cells in localized non-small cell lung cancer. Measured with immunoSEQ multiplex PCR; TCRdb has only the in-frame clones, and not every one. Counted here are under 8,000 clones, under 95% occurring once; the ten biggest clones make up around 2.9%. Here the sequenced sample was peripheral blood, taken before any cancer treatment. All receptors come from a woman aged 35-70 years with stage I lung adenocarcinoma.

CDR3 coding DNA: TGTGCCACGGGGCGCGGGATGAAGTTCTTC. It yields the protein CATGRGMKFF. The chain has TRBV19 and TRBJ2-1; the D gene is possibly TRBD2 (6 bases). CDR3 length: 10 residues. The V gene's germline CDR1 is LNHDA and CDR2 SQIVND (reference sequence). The germline V and J ends were trimmed by 10 bases and 14 bases, with 15 bases remaining between them.

This clone was recorded once. The rearrangement uses TRBV18 and TRBJ2-7; a weak D match, TRBD1 (6 bases). CDR1 and CDR2 (germline): KGHSH, LQKENI. The CDR3 extends over 14 amino acids. V lost 6 bases and J lost 2, with 14 bases in between. Here the CDR3 reads CASSPRQAAYEQYF. In DNA form, the CDR3 reads TGTGCCAGCTCCCCAAGACAGGCCGCCTACGAGCAGTACTTC.

The chain combines TRBV19 with TRBJ1-3; D remains ambiguous. The CDR3 extends over 17 amino acids. Germline lookup yields CDR1 LNHDA and CDR2 SQIVND (reference sequence). Trimming removed 2 bases at V and 0 bases at J, with 14 bases between. CDR3 in amino acids: CASSIRVSHPSGNTIYF. The CDR3 DNA follows: TGTGCCAGTAGTATAAGGGTATCCCATCCCTCTGGAAACACCATATATTTT.

The chain recombines TRBV30 with TRBJ2-3; D remains unclear. This CDR3 comprises 12 residues. Germline-derived CDR1 and CDR2 are GTSNPN and SVGIG (reference sequence). V dropped 4 bases and J dropped 0 bases, with 5 bases sitting between them. CDR3 sequence reads: CAWKGSTDTQYF. DNA for the CDR3: TGTGCCTGGAAAGGCAGCACAGATACGCAGTATTTT. The full variable domain, its missing parts supplied by reference TRBV30 and TRBJ2-3, is SQTIHQWPATLVQPVGSPLSLECTVEGTSNPNLYWYRQAAGRGLQLLFYSVGIGQISSEVPQNLSASRPQDRQFILSSKKLLLSDSGFYLCAWKGSTDTQYFGPGTRLTVL.

The chain is built from TRBV6-6 and TRBJ2-7; D call uncertain. With 2 bases removed from V and 2 bases from J, the gap between germline ends came to 7 bases. Germline assignment: CDR1 MNHNY and CDR2 SVGAGI (reference sequence). The CDR3 consists of 13 residues. The CDR3, as DNA: TGTGCCAGCAGTTACGGGGATACCTACGAGCAGTACTTC. This codes for CASSYGDTYEQYF.

This chain connects TRBV19 to TRBJ2-1, with 8 bases that match TRBD2. Looked up from germline, CDR1 is LNHDA and CDR2 is SQIVND (reference sequence). V lost 10 bases, J lost 4 bases, and 12 bases stayed unmatched. The CDR3 sequence is 15 residues long. CDR3 loop: CATRFEVAGYNEQFF. The CDR3 bases are TGTGCCACCAGATTCGAGGTAGCGGGATACAATGAGCAGTTCTTC.

The V call is TRBV7-9, the J call TRBJ1-6; D unclear. CDR1 and CDR2 from the germline V gene are SEHNR and FQNEAQ (reference sequence). Trimming cost V 1 base and J 6 bases, with 10 bases left between them. This CDR3 comprises 15 residues. CDR3 nucleotide sequence: TGTGCCAGCAGCTTAGGACGCCCTATTAATTCACCCCTCCACTTT. Protein sequence: CASSLGRPINSPLHF.

This chain links TRBV5-1 with TRBJ1-2; 9 bases align to TRBD1. This CDR3 comprises 13 residues. The germline V gene has CDR1 SGHRS and CDR2 YFSETQ. The V gene end was trimmed by 4 bases and the J gene end by 8 bases; junction bases not matched to a gene: 6. In DNA, the CDR3 is TGCGCCAGCAGCCCGGGACAGGGTGAAGGCTACACCTTC. This encodes CASSPGQGEGYTF.

In nucleotides, the CDR3 is TGCGCCAGCAGCCGGGGGCCAGGCGTAGGCAGGGGTTCTTCCTCTGGCTACACCTTC. Translating it yields CASSRGPGVGRGSSSGYTF. This chain joins TRBV5-1 and TRBJ1-2; weak D call: TRBD1 (6 bases). Germline assignment: CDR1 SGHRS and CDR2 YFSETQ. V lost 4 bases to trimming and J lost 7 bases, with 32 bases between them. This CDR3 has 19 amino acids. Using reference TRBV5-1 and TRBJ1-2 for the parts outside the CDR3, the full variable domain is KAGVTQTPRYLIKTRGQQVTLSCSPISGHRSVSWYQQTPGQGLQFLFEYFSETQRNKGNFPGRFSGRQFSNSRSEMNVSTLELGDSALYLCASSRGPGVGRGSSSGYTFGSGTRLTVV.

V is TRBV6-5 and J is TRBJ2-1; D is ambiguous. The V end lost 4 bases, the J end lost 1 base, and 14 bases lay between the germline ends. CDR1 is MNHEY, CDR2 SVGAGI, per germline. The CDR3 covers 16 residues. CDR3 nucleotide sequence: TGTGCCAGCAGTTTCTCCATAACCCGTTCCTACAATGAGCAGTTCTTC. Translation gives CASSFSITRSYNEQFF.

CDR3 coding DNA: TGTGCCAGCAGGGAAGCGAACACCGGGGAGCTGTTTTTT. Translation gives CASREANTGELFF. The V gene is TRBV6-5, the J gene TRBJ2-2; no firm D call. This CDR3 contains 13 residues. Germline loops: CDR1 MNHEY, CDR2 SVGAGI. Trimming took 6 bases from V and 0 from J, leaving 5 bases between them.

The chain employs TRBV10-3 and TRBJ2-7; D gene ambiguous. The V gene's germline CDR1 is ENHRY and CDR2 SYGVKD. The V gene lost 1 base and the J gene lost 5 bases, with 3 bases spanning the gap. The CDR3 has 11 amino acids. Here the CDR3 DNA reads TGTGCCATCAGTGAGTTCCACGAGCAGTACTTC. Residues: CAISEFHEQYF.

V and J are TRBV27 and TRBJ2-7; maybe TRBD2 (5 bases). With 6 bases removed from V and 5 bases from J, the gap between germline ends came to 17 bases. In germline, CDR1 is MNHEY, CDR2 SMNVEV (reference sequence). CDR3 length: 14 residues. Here the CDR3 DNA reads TGTGCCAGCAGAAACCACGGAGGTTTCGACGAGCAGTACTTC. Translating it yields CASRNHGGFDEQYF.

The V and J genes are TRBV18 and TRBJ2-7; D not certain. Germline V gene data show CDR1 as KGHSH and CDR2 as LQKENI. The V and J ends lost 3 bases and 2 bases respectively, with 5 bases between them. The CDR3 contains 12 residues. The CDR3 coding sequence is TGTGCCAGCTCACCTGAGGCCTACGAGCAGTACTTC. It encodes CASSPEAYEQYF.

In its sample, this clone was seen once. The gene calls are TRBV5-4 and TRBJ1-2, with D maybe TRBD1 (5 bases). This CDR3 comprises 14 residues. V lost 4 bases, J lost 7 bases, and 17 bases lay in between. Per the germline V gene, CDR1 is SGHNT and CDR2 is YYREEE (reference sequence). CDR3 region: CASSQGSPGGGYTF. The DNA for the CDR3 is TGTGCCAGCAGCCAGGGTTCTCCCGGCGGTGGCTACACCTTC.

The V gene is TRBV4-2, the J gene TRBJ1-2; 7 nucleotides match TRBD1. This CDR3 region has 16 residues. V gave up 0 bases and J gave up 4 bases; unmatched junction bases: 8. Germline CDR1 is LGHNA and CDR2 is YNFKEQ. For the CDR3, the DNA is TGTGCCAGCAGCCAAGAAGTTATGGGGGACAGCTATGGCTACACCTTC. It specifies CASSQEVMGDSYGYTF.

This clone occurred once. The chain combines TRBV6-6 with TRBJ1-1; D perhaps matches TRBD1 (5 bases). CDR3 size: 15 residues. V dropped 0 bases and J dropped 3 bases, with 11 bases sitting between them. Germline loops: CDR1 MNHNY, CDR2 SVGAGI (reference sequence). The CDR3 DNA reads as TGTGCCAGCAGTTACTCCCCGATGGGGGACACTGAAGCTTTCTTT. This encodes CASSYSPMGDTEAFF.

This clone was observed a few times. The chain uses TRBV7-9 and TRBJ2-3; TRBD2 agrees at 15 bases. CDR1 is SEHNR and CDR2 is FQNEAQ in the germline V gene (reference sequence). This CDR3 is 19 amino acids long. J was trimmed by 0 bases and V by 5 bases; bases with no gene match: 9. The CDR3 nucleotides are TGTGCCAGCAGCCGGACTAGCGGGAGGGCCGCCCCTAGCACAGATACGCAGTATTTT. The encoded protein is CASSRTSGRAAPSTDTQYF.

The chain carries TRBV9 and TRBJ2-6; 10 positions match TRBD2. CDR3 length: 18 amino acids. The germline gives CDR1 SGDLS, CDR2 YYNGEE. J lost 0 bases, V lost 0 bases, and 3 bases had no gene match. This CDR3 is CASSVASGRASGANVLTF. CDR3 sequence (DNA): TGTGCCAGCAGCGTAGCGAGCGGGAGGGCCTCTGGGGCCAACGTCCTGACTTTC. Full variable domain (missing parts from reference TRBV9 and TRBJ2-6): DSGVTQTPKHLITATGQRVTLRCSPRSGDLSVYWYQQSLDQGLQFLIQYYNGEERAKGNILERFSAQQFPDLHSELNLSSLELGDSALYFCASSVASGRASGANVLTFGAGSRLTVL.

The rearrangement uses TRBV5-1 and TRBJ2-1; D is uncertain. CDR1 is SGHRS and CDR2 is YFSETQ in the germline V gene. Trimming shortened V by 4 bases and J by 5 bases, and 22 bases separated the two germline ends. The CDR3 runs 17 residues. The DNA of the CDR3 is TGCGCCAGCAGCCCCAACCACGACACACACGCACACAATGAGCAGTTCTTC. Its protein product is CASSPNHDTHAHNEQFF.